This T cell receptor beta chain was identified during a study of blood T cell repertoires in COVID-19. Turning to the study itself: T cells, B-cell-depleted T cells, or PBMCs provided the cDNA or gDNA that served as material.

Generated by immunoSEQ multiplex PCR, the TCRdb table keeps only in-frame clones and is missing some. The repertoire has 200,000 or so clones, roughly 80% of them found once; the top ten carry about 4.9%. Germline CDR1 SGHRS, CDR2 YFSETQ. V was pared by 4 bases and J by 6 bases, with 10 bases of the junction left unmatched. The CDR3 spans 16 residues. The TCR comes from a woman aged 25-40 years with acute or convalescent COVID-19. The sequenced material came from peripheral blood. The chain is built from TRBV5-1 and TRBJ2-4, with TRBD1 identical over 10 bases. The CDR3 DNA is TGCGCCAGCAGCCTCGGACAGGGGGGTCTGGTAAACATTCAGTACTTC. It codes for CASSLGQGGLVNIQYF.